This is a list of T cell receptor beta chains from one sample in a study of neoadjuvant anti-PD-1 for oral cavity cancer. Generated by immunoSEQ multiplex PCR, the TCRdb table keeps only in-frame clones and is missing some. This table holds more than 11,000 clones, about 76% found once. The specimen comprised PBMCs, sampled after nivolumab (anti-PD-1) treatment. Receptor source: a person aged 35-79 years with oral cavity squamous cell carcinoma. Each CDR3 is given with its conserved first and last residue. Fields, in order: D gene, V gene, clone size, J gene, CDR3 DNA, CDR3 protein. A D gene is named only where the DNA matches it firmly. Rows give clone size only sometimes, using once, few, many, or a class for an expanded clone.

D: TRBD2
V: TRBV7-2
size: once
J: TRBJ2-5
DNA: TGTGCCAGCAGCTTAGATTACGACGGGAGGGGGGAGACCCAGTACTTC
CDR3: CASSLDYDGRGETQYF

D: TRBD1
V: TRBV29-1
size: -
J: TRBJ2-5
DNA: TGCAGCGTCGGGACAGGGTGGGGAGAGACCCAGTACTTC
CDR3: CSVGTGWGETQYF

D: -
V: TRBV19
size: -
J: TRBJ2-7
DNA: TGTGCCAGCGCCCGGACTTCAACCTACGAGCAGTACTTC
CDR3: CASARTSTYEQYF

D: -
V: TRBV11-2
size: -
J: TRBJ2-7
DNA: TGTGCCAGCAGCTTAGGGGGACCAGGGAGCTCCTACGAGCAGTACTTC
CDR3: CASSLGGPGSSYEQYF

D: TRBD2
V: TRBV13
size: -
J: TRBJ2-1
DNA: TGTGCCAGCAGCTCGGGAGTCACGGGGGAGGGTCATGAGCAGTTCTTC
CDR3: CASSSGVTGEGHEQFF

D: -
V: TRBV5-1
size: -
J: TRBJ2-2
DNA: TGCGCCAGCAGCTTGGCCCTGAACACCGGGGAGCTGTTTTTT
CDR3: CASSLALNTGELFF

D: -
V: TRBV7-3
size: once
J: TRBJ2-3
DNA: TGTGCCAGCAGCTCCGGACTCTCGGGGGATACGCAGTATTTT
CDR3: CASSSGLSGDTQYF

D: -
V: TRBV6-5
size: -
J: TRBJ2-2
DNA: TGTGCCAGCAGTTCCACCAGCGTTGGACCCGGGGAGCTGTTTTTT
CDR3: CASSSTSVGPGELFF

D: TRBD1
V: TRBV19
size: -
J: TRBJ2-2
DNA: TGTGCCAGTAGTATTGGACAGGCCTTCAACACCGGGGAGCTGTTTTTT
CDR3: CASSIGQAFNTGELFF

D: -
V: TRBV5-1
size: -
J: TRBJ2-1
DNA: TGCGCCAGCAGCTTGACGGCGGGCCCGTTCCATGAGCAGTTCTTC
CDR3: CASSLTAGPFHEQFF

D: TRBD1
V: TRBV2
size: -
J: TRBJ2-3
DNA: TGTGCCAGCGACAGGGGTAGGGCAGATACGCAGTATTTT
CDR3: CASDRGRADTQYF

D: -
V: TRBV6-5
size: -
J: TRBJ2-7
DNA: TGTGCCAGCAGTACCGCCGCCCCCGGCGAGCAGTACTTC
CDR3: CASSTAAPGEQYF

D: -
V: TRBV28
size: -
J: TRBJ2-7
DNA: TGTGCCAGCAGCCCCTCAGGGGCCTACGAGCAGTACTTC
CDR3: CASSPSGAYEQYF

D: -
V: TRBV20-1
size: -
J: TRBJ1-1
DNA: TGCAGGGGTGTGGGGACTGAAGCTTTCTTT
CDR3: CRGVGTEAFF